This T cell receptor (beta chain) stems from a study of shared clonotypes between healthy human individuals. V was trimmed by 10 bases and J by 1 base, leaving 10 bases between them. This CDR3 comprises 12 residues. The germline V gene encodes CDR1 MNHNY and CDR2 SVGAGI (reference sequence). The table came from immunoSEQ multiplex PCR; TCRdb's copy has only in-frame clones and leaves some out. The repertoire includes about 2,500,000 clones, more than 80% of them detected once, and around 0.15% sits in the top ten. This chain connects TRBV6-6 to TRBJ2-5; D gene ambiguous. The TCR was taken from a man between 18 and 35 years old in good health. The sample taken for sequencing was naive CD4+ T cells sorted from blood. Subset defined: CD45RA+ positively selected. CDR3 DNA: TGTGCCACCTTCTACCCCCAAGAGACCCAGTACTTC. Amino acids: CATFYPQETQYF.